Listed below are T cell receptor beta chains from one sample, sequenced in a study of OX40 agonist ivuxolimab in advanced cancers. Libraries were prepared by immunoSEQ multiplex PCR; TCRdb keeps only in-frame clonotypes and omits some of them. This table holds approximately 50,000 clones, 88% found once. The material sequenced was CD4+ or CD8+ T cells sorted from blood, taken in a trial of the OX40 agonist ivuxolimab. The receptor source for this set is an adult with an advanced solid tumor such as melanoma, head and neck, liver or kidney cancer. CDR3s include the opening cysteine and the closing phenylalanine or tryptophan. Each record gives: V gene, J gene, D gene, CDR3 protein. D genes are given only for firm matches.

V gene: TRBV27; J gene: TRBJ2-7; D gene: TRBD1; CDR3 protein: CASSLYGTAAYEQYF
V gene: TRBV19; J gene: TRBJ1-1; D gene: NA; CDR3 protein: CASSITSGDTEAFF
V gene: TRBV7-9; J gene: TRBJ2-2; D gene: NA; CDR3 protein: CASSSGLTTGELFF
V gene: TRBV19; J gene: TRBJ2-7; D gene: NA; CDR3 protein: CASSIDGTATSSYEQYF
V gene: TRBV30; J gene: TRBJ2-1; D gene: NA; CDR3 protein: CAWSDRDNEQFF
V gene: TRBV10-3; J gene: TRBJ2-3; D gene: NA; CDR3 protein: CAISESVTGASPADTQYF
V gene: TRBV7-2; J gene: TRBJ2-3; D gene: NA; CDR3 protein: CASSYPPRGSTDTQYF
V gene: TRBV10-3; J gene: TRBJ2-7; D gene: TRBD1; CDR3 protein: CAISGRDRGYEQYF
V gene: TRBV9; J gene: TRBJ2-1; D gene: TRBD1; CDR3 protein: CASSPTPEQGFINEQFF
V gene: TRBV10-1; J gene: TRBJ2-7; D gene: TRBD2; CDR3 protein: CASSPGLAGASYEQYF
V gene: TRBV19; J gene: TRBJ2-7; D gene: NA; CDR3 protein: CASSIGYEQYF
V gene: TRBV29-1; J gene: TRBJ1-2; D gene: NA; CDR3 protein: CSVGGRGYYGYTF
V gene: TRBV27; J gene: TRBJ1-1; D gene: NA; CDR3 protein: CASSPLQPVNTEAFF
V gene: TRBV4-1; J gene: TRBJ2-7; D gene: NA; CDR3 protein: CASSQDWADEQYF
V gene: TRBV6-6; J gene: TRBJ1-6; D gene: NA; CDR3 protein: CASSWGARSPLHF
V gene: TRBV5-4; J gene: TRBJ2-7; D gene: TRBD1; CDR3 protein: CASSLDRRYEQYF
V gene: TRBV30; J gene: TRBJ2-7; D gene: NA; CDR3 protein: CAWTVGPGSSYEQYF
V gene: TRBV6-1; J gene: TRBJ1-1; D gene: NA; CDR3 protein: CASSERTEWTEAFF
V gene: TRBV7-9; J gene: TRBJ1-1; D gene: NA; CDR3 protein: CASSLAAVEF
V gene: TRBV7-2; J gene: TRBJ2-7; D gene: NA; CDR3 protein: CASSSEVETGTYEQYF
V gene: TRBV6-5; J gene: TRBJ2-7; D gene: NA; CDR3 protein: CASLAGYEQYF